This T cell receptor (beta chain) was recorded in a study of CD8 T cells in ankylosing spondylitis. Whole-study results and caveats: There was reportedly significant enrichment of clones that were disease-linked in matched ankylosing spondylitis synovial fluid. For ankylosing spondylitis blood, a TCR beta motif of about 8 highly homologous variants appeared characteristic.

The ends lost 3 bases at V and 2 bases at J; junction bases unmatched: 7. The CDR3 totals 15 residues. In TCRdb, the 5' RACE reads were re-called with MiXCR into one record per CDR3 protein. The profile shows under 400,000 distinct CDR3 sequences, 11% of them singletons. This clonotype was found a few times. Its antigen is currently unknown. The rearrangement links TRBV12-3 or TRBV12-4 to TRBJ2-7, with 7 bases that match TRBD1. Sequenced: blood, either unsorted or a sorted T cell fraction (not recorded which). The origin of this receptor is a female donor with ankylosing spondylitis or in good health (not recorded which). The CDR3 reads CASSFYRDRPYEQYF. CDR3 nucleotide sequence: TGTGCCAGCAGTTTTTATCGGGACAGACCCTACGAGCAGTACTTC.